Following are 26 T cell receptor beta chains from one sample sequenced in a study of CD8 T cells in ankylosing spondylitis (dated by TCRdb to the late 2010s). The library came from 5' RACE. Instrument used: Illumina HiSeq 2500. TCRdb applied fastp at Q25 and MiXCR to the public reads, then kept only in-frame beta chains. CDR3 protein duplicates are merged, each entry listing the most common genes and DNA. A total of a few hundred thousand distinct CDR3 sequences appear in this sample, roughly 20% of them only once. Around 8% of the sample belongs to the ten largest clones. Sequences were obtained from blood, either unsorted or a sorted T cell fraction (not recorded which). These receptors all stem from a male donor with ankylosing spondylitis or in good health (not recorded which).

This clonotype appeared many times. J is TRBJ2-5 and V is TRBV5-5; TRBD2 matches 11 bases. There are 15 residues in the CDR3. Germline V lookup: CDR1 SGHKS, CDR2 YYEKEE (reference sequence). Losses at the gene ends were 5 bases for V and 0 bases for J; bases not matched to a gene: 3. CDR3 nucleotides: TGTGCCAGCAGAGCGACTAGCGGGGACCAAGAGACCCAGTACTTC. Protein: CASRATSGDQETQYF.

This clonotype showed up many times. This chain connects TRBV5-1 to TRBJ1-3, with D possibly being TRBD1 (5 bases). The CDR3 extends over 15 amino acids. Germline CDR1 SGHRS, CDR2 YFSETQ. The ends were cut back, 4 bases at V and 2 bases at J, with 13 bases in the middle. The CDR3 sequence is CASSVAGDTGNTIYF. CDR3 in DNA: TGCGCCAGCAGCGTCGCGGGGGATACTGGAAACACCATATATTTT. Drawing the rest from reference TRBV5-1 and TRBJ1-3, the complete variable domain is KAGVTQTPRYLIKTRGQQVTLSCSPISGHRSVSWYQQTPGQGLQFLFEYFSETQRNKGNFPGRFSGRQFSNSRSEMNVSTLELGDSALYLCASSVAGDTGNTIYFGEGSWLTVV.

This clonotype was detected only a few times. The V call is TRBV28, the J call TRBJ2-1, with D perhaps TRBD2 (5 bases). V was trimmed by 3 bases and J by 4 bases, leaving 10 bases between them. The CDR3 is 14 amino acids. CDR1 is MDHEN, CDR2 SYDVKM, per germline. In DNA, the CDR3 is TGTGCCAGCAGTTTCCTAGCTGCTTACAATGAGCAGTTCTTC. Residues: CASSFLAAYNEQFF.

The rearrangement uses TRBV7-9 and TRBJ2-3, with 7 bases that match TRBD2. The CDR3 is 14 residues long. The trim removed 5 bases at V and 6 bases at J, leaving 8 bases unmatched. In germline, CDR1 is SEHNR, CDR2 FQNEAQ (reference sequence). The CDR3 DNA sequence: TGTGCCAGCAGCCTCGGACGGGGGGTCGATACGCAGTATTTT. This encodes CASSLGRGVDTQYF.

The chain carries TRBV6-5 and TRBJ2-5; TRBD1 agrees at 10 bases. Trimming removed 2 bases from V and 2 bases from J; junction bases left unmatched: 2. The germline V gene encodes CDR1 MNHEY and CDR2 SVGAGI. There are 15 residues in the CDR3. CDR3 in DNA: TGTGCCAGCAGTTACGGACAGGGGGTACAAGAGACCCAGTACTTC. Protein product: CASSYGQGVQETQYF.

V and J are TRBV4-1 and TRBJ2-7, with TRBD1 matching 9 bases. After removal of 4 bases from V and 7 bases from J, the junction contained 8 bases not matched to a gene. CDR3 length: 14 residues. Germline values: CDR1 MGHRA, CDR2 YSYEKL. CDR3 sequence reads: CASSLDRGAGEQYV. The DNA of the CDR3 is TGCGCCAGCAGCCTGGACAGGGGCGCAGGGGAGCAGTACGTC.

The V and J genes are TRBV20-1 and TRBJ2-4, with D tentatively TRBD2 (7 bases). Germline CDR1 and CDR2: DFQATT and SNEGSKA (reference sequence). CDR3 length: 16 amino acids. Trimming removed 1 base from V and 3 bases from J, with 16 bases in between. The CDR3, as DNA: TGCAGTGCTAGAGCGGGAAGAGGGGGGGACAAAAACATTCAGTACTTC. Translated: CSARAGRGGDKNIQYF.

For the CDR3, the DNA is TGCAGTGCTCCAGGGACAGGGTCTGACTATGGCTACACCTTC. Protein sequence: CSAPGTGSDYGYTF. The rearrangement links TRBV20-1 to TRBJ1-2; 9 nucleotides match TRBD1. CDR3 length: 14 residues. The V and J ends lost 5 bases and 3 bases, in that order; junction bases with no gene match: 7. Germline V gene lookup returns CDR1 DFQATT and CDR2 SNEGSKA (reference sequence).

This clonotype was counted between two and nine times. The chain uses TRBV6-1 and TRBJ2-7; D unresolved. With 4 bases removed from V and 4 bases from J, the gap between germline ends came to 14 bases. Germline CDR1 reads MNHNS; CDR2 reads SASEGT. This CDR3 contains 14 residues. The CDR3 sequence: CASSGVRLGYEQYV. The CDR3 DNA is TGTGCCAGCAGTGGTGTAAGGTTAGGATACGAGCAGTACGTC.

The chain combines TRBV29-1 with TRBJ2-1, with 13 bases identical to TRBD2. The CDR3 sequence is 13 residues long. Germline CDR1 reads SQVTM; CDR2 reads ANQGSEA. V gave up 6 bases and J gave up 16 bases; unmatched junction bases: 12. CDR3 sequence reads: CSVEGLAGRAGFF. In DNA, the CDR3 is TGCAGCGTCGAGGGACTAGCGGGAAGGGCAGGCTTCTTC.

This clonotype was counted between two and nine times. The CDR3 DNA is TGCAGCGTTGGTGTTAGCCCGGGGGCCTACAATGAGCAGTTCTTC. Translated: CSVGVSPGAYNEQFF. This chain links TRBV29-1 with TRBJ2-1, with a weak D call TRBD2 (6 bases). Germline CDR1 reads SQVTM; CDR2 reads ANQGSEA. Trimming shortened V by 4 bases and J by 2 bases, and 15 bases separated the two germline ends. The CDR3 is 15 amino acids.

In this sample, this clonotype turned up many times. The chain carries TRBV12-3 or TRBV12-4 and TRBJ2-1; D may correspond to TRBD1 or TRBD2 (5 bases each). Trimming pared 5 bases from V and 0 bases from J, leaving 11 bases between. The CDR3 is 15 residues long. The CDR3 is CASSPKGTSYNEQFF. DNA for the CDR3: TGTGCCAGCAGTCCTAAGGGGACCTCCTACAATGAGCAGTTCTTC.

This clonotype was observed a handful of times. The chain uses TRBV24-1 and TRBJ1-1; D not resolved. Trimming pared 1 base from V and 1 base from J, leaving 12 bases between. This CDR3 contains 16 residues. CDR1 is KGHDR, CDR2 SFDVKD, per germline. CDR3 sequence reads: CATSDLLTGANTEAFF. The CDR3 DNA sequence: TGTGCCACCAGTGATTTACTGACGGGAGCGAACACTGAAGCTTTCTTT.

This chain links TRBV6-5 with TRBJ2-7; 7 bases map to TRBD1. The V segment lost 2 bases and the J segment 4 bases; nucleotides outside the gene matches: 2. The CDR3 loop spans 13 amino acids. The germline CDR1 and CDR2 sequences are MNHEY and SVGAGI. Here the CDR3 reads CASSYARGYEQYV. CDR3 DNA: TGTGCCAGCAGTTACGCCAGGGGGTACGAGCAGTACGTC.

The genes are TRBV7-6 and TRBJ2-7; 8 nucleotides agree with TRBD1. The germline V gene has CDR1 SGHVS and CDR2 FNYEAQ. The CDR3 sequence is 13 residues long. V dropped 3 bases and J dropped 6; count of bases not matched to a gene: 4. The CDR3 is CASSLEDRVEQYV. The CDR3 DNA reads TGTGCCAGCAGCTTGGAGGACAGGGTCGAGCAGTACGTC.

The chain joins TRBV10-3 to TRBJ1-2; TRBD1 might be the D (6 bases). Germline values: CDR1 ENHRY, CDR2 SYGVKD. The CDR3 has 14 residues. The V end was cut by 2 bases, the J end by 8 bases, with 15 bases between. Here the CDR3 reads CAISEIPGAPGYTF. The CDR3 DNA reads TGTGCCATCAGTGAGATTCCAGGGGCGCCCGGCTACACCTTC.

This clonotype was counted a few times. The chain couples TRBV29-1 to TRBJ1-2, with D unresolved. The germline V gene encodes CDR1 SQVTM and CDR2 ANQGSEA. The CDR3 consists of 11 residues. The ends were cut back, 6 bases at V and 8 bases at J, with 13 bases in the middle. The CDR3 spells CSVPLPGGYTF. For the CDR3, the DNA is TGCAGCGTGCCTCTCCCGGGAGGCTACACCTTC.

The chain links TRBV18 to TRBJ2-7; D gene unclear. Germline V gene sequence: CDR1 KGHSH, CDR2 LQKENI. This CDR3 has 12 amino acids. Trimming cost V 3 bases and J 4 bases, with 7 bases left between them. In DNA form, the CDR3 reads TGTGCCAGCTCACCCAGTGAGTACGAGCAGTACGTC. This translates into CASSPSEYEQYV.

The rearrangement joins TRBV5-1 to TRBJ2-1; D uncertain. There are 13 residues in the CDR3. Between the trimmed V and J ends, which lost 2 bases and 8 bases, there was a span of 11 bases. Germline V gene lookup returns CDR1 SGHRS and CDR2 YFSETQ. The CDR3 DNA follows: TGCGCCAGCAGCTTATCTACCGGGTATGAGCAGTTCTTC. It translates to CASSLSTGYEQFF.

The V and J genes are TRBV27 and TRBJ1-1; D gene unclear. Trimming removed 3 bases at V and 4 bases at J, with 12 bases between. CDR1 and CDR2 (germline): MNHEY, SMNVEV (reference sequence). The CDR3 loop spans 14 amino acids. The CDR3 region has the DNA TGTGCCAGCAGTTTCATGGGGATTGGCACTGAAGCTTTCTTT. Its protein product is CASSFMGIGTEAFF.

This rearrangement joins TRBV20-1 to TRBJ2-3, with 9 bases identical to TRBD2. The CDR3 totals 15 residues. J gave up 4 bases and V 5 bases, and 10 bases lay outside the gene matches. Germline-derived CDR1 and CDR2 are DFQATT and SNEGSKA (reference sequence). Here the CDR3 reads CSAVTSGGRADTQYF. Written as DNA, the CDR3 is TGCAGTGCTGTGACTAGCGGCGGGAGGGCAGATACGCAGTATTTT.

This clonotype was detected once. The V gene is TRBV12-3 or TRBV12-4, the J gene TRBJ1-1, with TRBD1 as a possible D gene (5 bases). This CDR3 has 13 amino acids. The V and J ends lost 6 bases and 2 bases respectively, with 10 bases between them. The CDR3 spells CASRGGGNTEAFF. As DNA, the CDR3 is TGTGCCAGCAGGGGGGGGGGTAACACTGAAGCTTTCTTT.

This clonotype has more than one count but fewer than ten. The chain uses TRBV6-1 and TRBJ1-1, with a possible D match to TRBD1 (5 bases). Deletions cut 7 bases from V and 5 bases from J, with 14 bases between. The CDR3 consists of 13 residues. Germline V gives CDR1 MNHNS, CDR2 SASEGT. This CDR3 reads CASNGHSATEAFF. The CDR3 DNA is TGTGCCAGCAATGGACACTCGGCAACTGAAGCTTTCTTT.

This clonotype was recorded a few times. It is likely a read error, because the conserved phenylalanine at the end of the CDR3 is missing. It is unclear where the CDR3 begins or ends on the DNA, so no DNA is shown, and the CDR3 is as TCRdb lists it. The genes are TRBV5-6 and TRBJ2-7; the table gives TRBD2 as D, unverified against the DNA. The CDR3 length equals 12 residues, ends included. Germline assignment: CDR1 SGHDT and CDR2 YYEEEE. The CDR3 is CASSSLEYSEGG.

This clonotype occurred a few times. The V call is TRBV20-1, the J call TRBJ2-5, with TRBD2 identical over 7 bases. There are 15 residues in the CDR3. Germline CDR1 reads DFQATT; CDR2 reads SNEGSKA (reference sequence). Trimming removed 0 bases from V and 4 bases from J; junction bases left unmatched: 8. The CDR3: CSARDIGRALETQYF. In DNA, the CDR3 is TGCAGTGCTAGAGATATAGGGAGGGCCCTAGAGACCCAGTACTTC.

V usage is TRBV3-1 and J usage is TRBJ2-7; 10 bases match TRBD1. V lost 3 bases, J lost 2 bases, and 1 base stayed unmatched. The CDR3 contains 14 residues. Looked up from germline, CDR1 is LGHDT and CDR2 is YNNKEL (reference sequence). The CDR3 reads CASSQGQGPYEQYV. The CDR3 nucleotides read TGTGCCAGCAGCCAGGGACAGGGGCCCTACGAGCAGTACGTC.